These T cell receptor beta chains were read from a single sample in a study of shared clonotypes between healthy human individuals. TCRdb's table, derived via immunoSEQ multiplex PCR, lists solely in-frame clones and lacks some. Of fewer than 130,000 clones in the sample, about 66% were seen once. Sample: memory CD8+ T cells sorted from blood. These receptor sequences come from a woman aged 25-40 years in good health. The CDR3 runs from the conserved cysteine through the conserved F or W. D genes are given only for firm matches. Part of the rows lack a size; the others show once, few, many or a class for expanded clones.

D gene,J gene,clone size,V gene,CDR3 DNA,CDR3 protein
-,TRBJ2-1,-,TRBV27,TGTGCCACCAAGGGGGAGCGGACCTTTGGCAATGAGCAGTTCTTC,CATKGERTFGNEQFF
-,TRBJ2-1,-,TRBV2,TGTGCCAGCAGTGAAGCGGCAGGTGATAGCGAAAGGTCCTACAATGAGCAGTTCTTC,CASSEAAGDSERSYNEQFF
-,TRBJ2-2,-,TRBV7-3,TGTGCCAGCAGCCCCGGACAGGGACTACCCGGGGAGCTGTTTTTT,CASSPGQGLPGELFF
TRBD1,TRBJ1-5,-,TRBV6-1,TGTGCCAGCAACCCGACAGGGAGCAATCAGCCCCAGCATTTT,CASNPTGSNQPQHF
TRBD1,TRBJ1-5,few,TRBV18,TGTGCCAGCTCACCACCCGAGACAGGGTATTATAGCAATCAGCCCCAGCATTTT,CASSPPETGYYSNQPQHF
-,TRBJ2-1,-,TRBV7-8,TGTGCCAGCAGCTTAAAAGGACTCCCCTACAATGAGCAGTTCTTC,CASSLKGLPYNEQFF
-,TRBJ2-7,once,TRBV13,TGTGCCAGCAGCCGCGGTCCCTGGGGGTCGAGCTCCTACGAGCAGTACTTC,CASSRGPWGSSSYEQYF
TRBD1,TRBJ2-7,-,TRBV4-2,TGTGCCAGCAGCCAGGAGACAGGGGGCTGGAACGAGCAGTACTTC,CASSQETGGWNEQYF
-,TRBJ2-7,few,TRBV16,TGTGCCAGCAGCCAAGGGTTTTCGCCCTACGAGCAGTACTTC,CASSQGFSPYEQYF
TRBD2,TRBJ2-1,-,TRBV9,TGTGCCAGCAGCGTAGTCCCAGCGGGGGGTTTTAATGAGCAGTTCTTC,CASSVVPAGGFNEQFF
TRBD2,TRBJ2-7,-,TRBV10-2,TGCGCCAGCAGCGGGACTAGCGGGTCCTACGAGCAGTACTTC,CASSGTSGSYEQYF
TRBD1,TRBJ2-3,many,TRBV29-1,TGCAGCGTTGGAGGGACAGGGGTTTCAGATACGCAGTATTTT,CSVGGTGVSDTQYF
-,TRBJ1-2,-,TRBV4-1,TGCGCCAGCAGCCAAGGTCCACAGGGAACTAACTATGGCTACACCTTC,CASSQGPQGTNYGYTF
TRBD2,TRBJ2-7,once,TRBV15,TGTGCCACCAGCAGAGATCGCCTAGCGGGGGAGCAGTACTTC,CATSRDRLAGEQYF
-,TRBJ1-1,-,TRBV28,TGTGCCAGCATCAAGGCGAGGGGGTACACTGAAGCTTTCTTT,CASIKARGYTEAFF
TRBD1,TRBJ1-1,-,TRBV27,TGTGCCAGCAGTCCGGGACAGTCGGGGAACACTGAAGCTTTCTTT,CASSPGQSGNTEAFF
TRBD2,TRBJ2-1,-,TRBV5-6,TGTGCCAGCATTAAGACTAGCGGGAGAACTAATGAGCAGTTCTTC,CASIKTSGRTNEQFF
TRBD2,TRBJ2-7,-,TRBV9,TGTGCCAGCAGCGTAGCTGGCGGGAGTAGTGAGCAGTACTTC,CASSVAGGSSEQYF
TRBD2,TRBJ2-3,-,TRBV5-1,TGCGCCAGCAGCTCCGGGACTAGCGGGAGTTTTTGGAGGGGAGATACGCAGTATTTT,CASSSGTSGSFWRGDTQYF
TRBD2,TRBJ2-7,-,TRBV2,TGTGCCAGCAGTGATTTCCCGGGAGGCCACTCCTACGAGCAGTACTTC,CASSDFPGGHSYEQYF
-,TRBJ2-7,-,TRBV21-1,TGTGCCAGCAGCAAACTGCTCGACGCAGCCTCCTACGAGCAGTACTTC,CASSKLLDAASYEQYF
TRBD2,TRBJ2-5,-,TRBV2,TGTGCCAGCAAGAGCGGGAGGAACCAAGAGACCCAGTACTTC,CASKSGRNQETQYF
-,TRBJ2-2,few,TRBV2,TGTGCCAGCAGTGGATCTGTCTTGGGCGTTGTCGCCGGGGAGCTGTTTTTT,CASSGSVLGVVAGELFF
-,TRBJ1-2,many,TRBV6-6,TGTGCCAGCAGACATAATGATGGCTACACCTTC,CASRHNDGYTF
-,TRBJ1-2,-,TRBV29-1,TGCAGCGTTGAAGATAACGGCTATGGCTACACCTTC,CSVEDNGYGYTF
-,TRBJ2-7,-,TRBV2,TGTGCCAGCAGTGGGGGACCTAACTCCATCTCCTACGAGCAGTACTTC,CASSGGPNSISYEQYF
-,TRBJ1-2,once,TRBV6-6,TGTGCCAGCAGCTTCACCCCCCGCTATGGCTACACCTTC,CASSFTPRYGYTF
-,TRBJ2-3,-,TRBV30,TGTGCCTGGGATGTTAGCTTACAGGGCGTAAGCACAGATACGCAGTATTTT,CAWDVSLQGVSTDTQYF